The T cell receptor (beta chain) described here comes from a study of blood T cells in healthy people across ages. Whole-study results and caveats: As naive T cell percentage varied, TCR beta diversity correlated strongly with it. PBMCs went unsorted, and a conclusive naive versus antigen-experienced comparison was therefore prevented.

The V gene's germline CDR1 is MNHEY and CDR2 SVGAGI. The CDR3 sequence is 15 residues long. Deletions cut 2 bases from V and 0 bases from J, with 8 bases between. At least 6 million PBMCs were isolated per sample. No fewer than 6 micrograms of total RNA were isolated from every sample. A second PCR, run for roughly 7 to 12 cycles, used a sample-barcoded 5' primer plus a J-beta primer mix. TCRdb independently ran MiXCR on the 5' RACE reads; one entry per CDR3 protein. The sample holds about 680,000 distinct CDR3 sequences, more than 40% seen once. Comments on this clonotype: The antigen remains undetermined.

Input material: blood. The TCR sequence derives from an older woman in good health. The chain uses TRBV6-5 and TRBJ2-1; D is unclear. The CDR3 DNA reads TGTGCCAGCAGTTACGGGCGGAGCTCCTACAATGAGCAGTTCTTC. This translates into CASSYGRSSYNEQFF.